This TCR beta chain is drawn from a study of cytomegalovirus exposure and HLA in healthy donors. With 60 Vbeta and 13 Jbeta primers, the PCR was carried out. Profiling relied on immunoSEQ multiplex PCR, and the TCRdb table lists in-frame clones only, not all of them. The sample lists some 150,000 clones; around three quarters were seen once. The germline CDR1 and CDR2 sequences are ENHRY and SYGVKD. The CDR3 loop spans 16 amino acids. The V gene lost 5 bases and the J gene lost 0 bases, with 16 bases spanning the gap. Study observations and caveats: TCR beta sequences reportedly predicted most subjects' HLA-A and HLA-B alleles accurately.

Only a few counts were recorded for this clone. Its specificity is unknown. This chain uses TRBV10-3 with TRBJ1-1, with D possibly matching TRBD1 (5 bases). The clonotype originates from a man aged 25-45 years in good health and CMV-seropositive. Sequencing was done on a sample of PBMCs. The CDR3: CAISSLGLFMNTEAFF. The CDR3, as DNA: TGTGCCATCAGTAGCTTGGGACTATTCATGAACACTGAAGCTTTCTTT.